The 15 T cell receptor beta chains below come from one sample, sequenced in a study of TIL therapy for anti-PD-1-resistant metastatic lung cancer (dated by TCRdb to the early 2020s). In the paper's terms, the time point label means: pre-treatment sample, taken before nivolumab and TIL therapy. The baseline tumor samples, taken from the same resection that was used to grow TIL, were excised metastases, most often pleural nodules or supraclavicular lymph nodes. The immunoSEQ v3 hsTCRB kit was used to amplify TCR beta CDR3 regions from genomic DNA through bias-controlled multiplex PCR. TCRdb carries this immuneACCESS record with in-frame sequences only. Its versions omit some clonotypes, under half of them owing to an unresolved V gene in the studies checked, with the rest unexplained. The sample data list several thousand clones, and around 75% of these were observed just once. Around 10% of the sample rests with the top ten.

The sequencing used tumor tissue, collected at baseline. These receptor sequences come from a person aged 25-85 years with non-small cell lung cancer.

This sequence joins TRBV29-1 and TRBJ2-3, with 9 bases that match TRBD2. V dropped 7 bases and J dropped 1; count of bases not matched to a gene: 3. This CDR3 contains 13 residues. The V gene's germline CDR1 is SQVTM and CDR2 ANQGSEA. For the CDR3, the DNA is TGCAGCGGGCGGACTAGCGGCACAGATACGCAGTATTTT. This translates into CSGRTSGTDTQYF.

This chain links TRBV6-5 with TRBJ2-2; D is perhaps TRBD1 (5 bases). This CDR3 comprises 13 residues. Trimming removed 7 bases at V and 7 bases at J, with 13 bases between. The germline gives CDR1 MNHEY, CDR2 SVGAGI. The CDR3 sequence: CASKPGWVGELFF. CDR3 bases: TGTGCCAGCAAGCCAGGGTGGGTCGGGGAGCTGTTTTTT.

V is TRBV11-3 and J is TRBJ2-1; a weak D match, TRBD2 (6 bases). The CDR3 spans 14 residues. V was clipped by 5 bases and J by 3 bases, with 11 bases between them. Germline values: CDR1 SGHNT, CDR2 YENEEA. Written as DNA, the CDR3 is TGTGCCAGCAGCGCCCGGAGGGGCTACAATGAGCAGTTCTTC. As protein: CASSARRGYNEQFF.

This chain joins TRBV30 and TRBJ2-7; 11 nucleotides agree with TRBD2. The V gene's germline CDR1 is GTSNPN and CDR2 SVGIG (reference sequence). The CDR3 runs 12 residues. The V gene end was trimmed by 4 bases and the J gene end by 4 bases; junction bases not matched to a gene: 0. The CDR3 nucleotides are TGTGCCTGGACTAGCGGGAGGTACGAGCAGTACTTC. This translates into CAWTSGRYEQYF.

This rearrangement joins TRBV9 to TRBJ1-4; weak D call: TRBD1 (6 bases). The CDR3 is 14 amino acids. The V gene lost 2 bases and the J gene lost 8 bases, with 13 bases spanning the gap. Germline CDR1 and CDR2: SGDLS and YYNGEE. The CDR3 here is CASSVPQGDEKLFF. The DNA of the CDR3 is TGTGCCAGCAGCGTTCCACAGGGCGACGAAAAACTGTTTTTT. Full variable domain (missing parts from reference TRBV9 and TRBJ1-4): DSGVTQTPKHLITATGQRVTLRCSPRSGDLSVYWYQQSLDQGLQFLIQYYNGEERAKGNILERFSAQQFPDLHSELNLSSLELGDSALYFCASSVPQGDEKLFFGSGTQLSVL.

This clone was recorded a few times. CDR3 DNA sequence: TGTGCCAGCAGTTTCCGGGACAGGCACTATGGCTACACCTTC. It translates to CASSFRDRHYGYTF. The chain is built from TRBV28 and TRBJ1-2, with 8 bases lining up with TRBD1. V lost 3 bases and J lost 3; bases outside the gene matches: 3. The CDR3 is made up of 14 amino acids. Germline values: CDR1 MDHEN, CDR2 SYDVKM.

Here the CDR3 DNA reads TGCGCCAGCAGGGGAGGTTTCAGCGGGGGTACCGGGGAGCTGTTTTTT. Protein product: CASRGGFSGGTGELFF. The chain employs TRBV5-1 and TRBJ2-2, with 8 bases matching TRBD2. The CDR3 is 16 residues long. V gave up 5 bases and J gave up 5 bases; unmatched junction bases: 11. Germline CDR1 is SGHRS and CDR2 is YFSETQ.

The chain combines TRBV14 with TRBJ2-3; D unresolved. With 4 bases removed from V and 6 bases from J, the gap between germline ends came to 14 bases. CDR1 is SGHDN, CDR2 FVKESK, per germline. This CDR3 spans 14 amino acids. Here the CDR3 DNA reads TGTGCCAGCAGCCCTCTTGGGTTCGGGGATACGCAGTATTTT. Its translation: CASSPLGFGDTQYF. Drawing the rest from reference TRBV14 and TRBJ2-3, the complete variable domain is EAGVTQFPSHSVIEKGQTVTLRCDPISGHDNLYWYRRVMGKEIKFLLHFVKESKQDESGMPNNRFLAERTGGTYSTLKVQPAELEDSGVYFCASSPLGFGDTQYFGPGTRLTVL.

The rearrangement links TRBV7-2 to TRBJ2-7; 8 bases line up with TRBD1. Unmatched junction bases numbered 8, after V lost 4 bases and J lost 6 bases. CDR3 size: 14 residues. Germline values: CDR1 SGHTA, CDR2 FQGNSA. The CDR3 region has the DNA TGTGCCAGCAGCTCCCATTCAGGGGGCCTCGAGCAGTACTTC. It translates to CASSSHSGGLEQYF. Looking up the rest from reference TRBV7-2 and TRBJ2-7 gives the full variable domain: GAGVSQSPSNKVTEKGKDVELRCDPISGHTALYWYRQSLGQGLEFLIYFQGNSAPDKSGLPSDRFSAERTGGSVSTLTIQRTQQEDSAVYLCASSSHSGGLEQYFGPGTRLTVT.

The chain links TRBV7-2 to TRBJ1-1; 11 bases match TRBD1. The CDR3 is made up of 16 amino acids. The germline CDR1 and CDR2 sequences are SGHTA and FQGNSA. V shed 5 bases, J shed 3 bases, and the junction held 8 bases outside the gene matches. The CDR3 DNA follows: TGTGCCAGCAGCCGGGGGACAGGGGGAGGGTACACTGAAGCTTTCTTT. This sequence encodes CASSRGTGGGYTEAFF.

The chain recombines TRBV14 with TRBJ1-2; 7 nucleotides match TRBD1. Germline V gene data show CDR1 as SGHDN and CDR2 as FVKESK. V shed 4 bases and J 4 bases; nucleotides not matched to a gene: 9. The CDR3 consists of 15 residues. CDR3 in amino acids: CASSRGQPTVYGYTF. The CDR3 DNA is TGTGCCAGCAGCCGGGGACAGCCGACGGTCTATGGCTACACCTTC.

This sequence joins TRBV2 and TRBJ1-4; D ambiguous. This CDR3 region has 15 residues. The germline V gene has CDR1 SNHLY and CDR2 FYNNEI. V was cut by 10 bases and J by 0 bases, with 15 bases left in between. CDR3 DNA: TGTGCCATCTCCCCTTCAGGTGCAACTAATGAAAAACTGTTTTTT. As protein: CAISPSGATNEKLFF.

The rearrangement uses TRBV5-1 and TRBJ1-3, with 7 bases identical to TRBD1. The CDR3 consists of 14 residues. The junction had 5 bases not matched to a gene; V was cut back by 4 bases and J by 4 bases. CDR1 and CDR2 (germline): SGHRS, YFSETQ. This CDR3 reads CASSPGTEGNTIYF. CDR3 nucleotides: TGCGCCAGCAGCCCCGGGACAGAGGGAAACACCATATATTTT.

This clone was picked up one time. The V call is TRBV29-1, the J call TRBJ2-5; TRBD1 matches at 10 bases. The CDR3 totals 17 residues. Trimming at V came to 0 bases and at J to 4 bases, leaving 11 bases not matched to a gene. The germline V gene has CDR1 SQVTM and CDR2 ANQGSEA. The CDR3 bases are TGCAGCGTTGAAGATCCTCGGGACAGGGGAAGTCCAGAGACCCAGTACTTC. Encoded protein: CSVEDPRDRGSPETQYF.

In its sample, this clone was seen a few times. The V and J genes are TRBV14 and TRBJ2-7; D remains ambiguous. The ends were cut back, 2 bases at V and 3 bases at J, with 17 bases in the middle. Germline CDR1 and CDR2: SGHDN and FVKESK. The CDR3 is made up of 16 amino acids. The CDR3: CASSQTEPAPSYEQYF. Here the CDR3 DNA reads TGTGCCAGCAGCCAAACGGAGCCTGCCCCGAGCTACGAGCAGTACTTC. Full variable domain (outside the CDR3, taken from reference TRBV14 and TRBJ2-7): EAGVTQFPSHSVIEKGQTVTLRCDPISGHDNLYWYRRVMGKEIKFLLHFVKESKQDESGMPNNRFLAERTGGTYSTLKVQPAELEDSGVYFCASSQTEPAPSYEQYFGPGTRLTVT.